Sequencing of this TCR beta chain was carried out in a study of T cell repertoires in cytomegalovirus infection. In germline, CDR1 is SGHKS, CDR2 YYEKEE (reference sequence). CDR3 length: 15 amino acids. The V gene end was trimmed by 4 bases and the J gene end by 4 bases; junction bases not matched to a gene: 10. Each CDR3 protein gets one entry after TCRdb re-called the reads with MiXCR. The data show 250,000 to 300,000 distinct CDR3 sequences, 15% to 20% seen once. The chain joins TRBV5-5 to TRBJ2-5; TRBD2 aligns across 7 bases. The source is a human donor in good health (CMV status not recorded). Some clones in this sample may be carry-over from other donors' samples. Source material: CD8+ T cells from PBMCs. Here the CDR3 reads CASSPDGLGPETQYF. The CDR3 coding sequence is TGTGCCAGCAGCCCCGATGGACTAGGGCCAGAGACCCAGTACTTC.